The 10 T cell receptor beta chains below all came from one sample that was sequenced in a study of chemoradiotherapy in HPV16-positive cancers. Clones were sequenced by immunoSEQ multiplex PCR, and TCRdb holds only the in-frame ones, with some missing. This sample has fewer than 6,000 clones, with approximately 89% found just once. The material was blood, obtained from a patient who underwent chemoradiotherapy. These TCRs come from a human donor with HPV-associated anogenital cancer.

The chain recombines TRBV9 with TRBJ2-3, with D perhaps TRBD1 (5 bases). The germline V and J ends were trimmed by 3 bases and 5 bases, with 10 bases remaining between them. Germline CDR1 and CDR2: SGDLS and YYNGEE. The CDR3 contains 13 residues. CDR3 loop: CASSAFQGDTQYF. CDR3 nucleotides: TGTGCCAGCAGCGCCTTTCAGGGAGATACGCAGTATTTT.

The chain is built from TRBV7-2 and TRBJ2-1, with a possible D match to TRBD1 (5 bases). This CDR3 contains 14 residues. The V end lost 2 bases, the J end lost 7 bases, and 12 bases lay between the germline ends. CDR1 is SGHTA and CDR2 is FQGNSA in the germline V gene. The DNA for the CDR3 is TGTGCCAGCAGCTTACTGGCAGGGTTGAATGAGCAGTTCTTC. This codes for CASSLLAGLNEQFF.

This chain links TRBV5-1 with TRBJ1-4, with TRBD1 as a possible D gene (5 bases). The germline gives CDR1 SGHRS, CDR2 YFSETQ. This CDR3 has 13 amino acids. V lost 6 bases and J lost 7, with 13 bases in between. The CDR3 loop is CASNPGLGEKLFF. CDR3 bases: TGCGCCAGCAACCCGGGACTGGGTGAAAAACTGTTTTTT. Drawing the rest from reference TRBV5-1 and TRBJ1-4, the complete variable domain is KAGVTQTPRYLIKTRGQQVTLSCSPISGHRSVSWYQQTPGQGLQFLFEYFSETQRNKGNFPGRFSGRQFSNSRSEMNVSTLELGDSALYLCASNPGLGEKLFFGSGTQLSVL.

The chain has TRBV9 and TRBJ1-2, with a possible D match to TRBD1 (6 bases). Germline V gene sequence: CDR1 SGDLS, CDR2 YYNGEE. Deletions cut 0 bases from V and 4 bases from J, with 22 bases between. The CDR3 is made up of 18 amino acids. This chain's CDR3 is CASSVGFEMGGASYGYTF. CDR3 nucleotide sequence: TGTGCCAGCAGCGTAGGGTTTGAGATGGGGGGCGCATCCTATGGCTACACCTTC.

This clone was observed once. The J gene is TRBJ2-1, the V gene TRBV5-6, with 8 bases matching TRBD1. This CDR3 spans 15 amino acids. J gave up 2 bases and V 4 bases, and 5 bases lay outside the gene matches. The germline CDR1 and CDR2 sequences are SGHDT and YYEEEE. CDR3 protein: CASSAGTGPYNEQFF. The DNA of the CDR3 is TGTGCCAGCAGCGCCGGGACAGGCCCCTACAATGAGCAGTTCTTC.

This chain uses TRBV2 with TRBJ1-1, with D unresolved. The CDR3 runs 14 residues. The V gene lost 6 bases and the J gene lost 6 bases, with 17 bases spanning the gap. Germline CDR1 and CDR2: SNHLY and FYNNEI. The chain's CDR3 is CASSLQSFGAEAFF. In DNA form, the CDR3 reads TGTGCCAGCAGCCTACAGAGCTTCGGTGCTGAAGCTTTCTTT.

The rearrangement links TRBV19 to TRBJ2-7, with D unresolved. The germline gives CDR1 LNHDA, CDR2 SQIVND (reference sequence). The CDR3 spans 13 residues. The V end lost 4 bases, the J end lost 3 bases, and 10 bases lay between the germline ends. The CDR3 coding sequence is TGTGCCAGTAGTACCTCCGGCGGCTACGAGCAGTACTTC. Its protein is CASSTSGGYEQYF. Variable domain in full (rest from reference TRBV19 and TRBJ2-7): DGGITQSPKYLFRKEGQNVTLSCEQNLNHDAMYWYRQDPGQGLRLIYYSQIVNDFQKGDIAEGYSVSREKKESFPLTVTSAQKNPTAFYLCASSTSGGYEQYFGPGTRLTVT.

The J gene is TRBJ1-4, the V gene TRBV7-2; no clear D gene. Trimming removed 7 bases at V and 5 bases at J, with 8 bases between. From germline, CDR1 is SGHTA and CDR2 FQGNSA. CDR3 length: 12 residues. The CDR3, as DNA: TGTGCCAGCACCACACCGAATGAAAAACTGTTTTTT. Amino acids: CASTTPNEKLFF.

The rearrangement joins TRBV7-9 to TRBJ1-4; no clear D gene. The V gene lost 5 bases and the J gene lost 2 bases, with 12 bases spanning the gap. From germline, CDR1 is SEHNR and CDR2 FQNEAQ (reference sequence). This CDR3 comprises 15 residues. The CDR3, as DNA: TGTGCCAGCAGCCATAACTTAGCGACTAATGAAAAACTGTTTTTT. It yields the protein CASSHNLATNEKLFF. The whole variable domain, filled in from reference TRBV7-9 and TRBJ1-4, reads DTGVSQNPRHKITKRGQNVTFRCDPISEHNRLYWYRQTLGQGPEFLTYFQNEAQLEKSRLLSDRFSAERPKGSFSTLEIQRTEQGDSAMYLCASSHNLATNEKLFFGSGTQLSVL.

The J gene is TRBJ1-4, the V gene TRBV6-4, with D possibly matching TRBD1 (5 bases). Germline assignment: CDR1 MRHNA and CDR2 SNTAGT. V was pared by 5 bases and J by 3 bases, with 13 bases between. This CDR3 spans 15 amino acids. CDR3 region: CASSPGLAANEKLFF. The CDR3 DNA reads TGTGCCAGCAGTCCAGGGTTAGCGGCTAATGAAAAACTGTTTTTT.